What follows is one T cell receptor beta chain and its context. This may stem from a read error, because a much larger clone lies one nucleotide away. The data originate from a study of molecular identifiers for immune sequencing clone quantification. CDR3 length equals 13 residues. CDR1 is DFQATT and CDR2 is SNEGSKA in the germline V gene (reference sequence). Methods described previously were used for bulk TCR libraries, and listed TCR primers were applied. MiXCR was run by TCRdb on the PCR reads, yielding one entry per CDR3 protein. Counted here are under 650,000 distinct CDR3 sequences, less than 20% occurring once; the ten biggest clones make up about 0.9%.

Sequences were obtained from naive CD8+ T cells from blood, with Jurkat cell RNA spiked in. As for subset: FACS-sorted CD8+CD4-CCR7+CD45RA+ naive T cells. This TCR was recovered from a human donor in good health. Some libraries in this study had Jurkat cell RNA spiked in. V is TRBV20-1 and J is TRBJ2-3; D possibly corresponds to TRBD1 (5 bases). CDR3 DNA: TGCAGTCTCCTAGATCCCTCCACAGGTACGCAGTATTTT. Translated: CSLLDPSTGTQYF.